This paragraph covers one T cell receptor beta chain sequence. This specimen comes from a study of blood T cell repertoires in COVID-19. Background on the study: COVID-19 samples from acute and convalescent phases originated in the United States, Italy and Spain. T cells, B-cell-depleted T cells, or PBMCs supplied cDNA or gDNA.

Participant age was about 18 to 100 years, and participants resided in fewer than 25 US areas. Per the original methods: How many nucleated cells were present was estimated from reference gene primer amplification. The repertoire was sequenced with immunoSEQ multiplex PCR; TCRdb's copy has only in-frame clones and lacks some. V and J calls and clone size follow that table, whereas D and trimming were derived from the DNA. The sample lists about 400,000 clones, 87% seen once, with roughly 1.9% in the top ten. This sequence originates from a woman younger than 30 with acute COVID-19. The source material was PBMCs or T cells enriched from blood (not recorded which).

In DNA, the CDR3 is TGTGCCAGCCGAGAGATCGACAGGGCCGGCGAGCAGTACTTC. Its translation is CASREIDRAGEQYF. The chain recombines TRBV2 with TRBJ2-7, with 7 nucleotides matching TRBD1. J was trimmed by 6 bases and V by 8 bases; bases with no gene match: 13. Germline V CDR1 and CDR2: SNHLY, FYNNEI. This CDR3 has 14 amino acids.